What follows describes a single T cell receptor (beta chain). CDR3 length equals 13 residues. Germline lookup yields CDR1 KGHDR and CDR2 SFDVKD. Trimming pared 4 bases from V and 1 base from J, leaving 6 bases between. The sample is drawn from a study of T-cell reconstitution after alpha-beta-depleted transplantation in children. The authors prepared the TCRbeta library with unique molecular identifiers. TCRdb redid the calling of the PCR reads with MiXCR, one entry per CDR3 protein. The sample has over 400,000 distinct CDR3 sequences; approximately 12% are singletons. The rearrangement links TRBV24-1 to TRBJ1-1; perhaps TRBD1 as D (5 bases). The TCR was taken from a human donor who donated a stem cell graft to a child with combined immunodeficiency. The sample consisted of PBMCs from the stem cell graft donor, taken from the stem cell graft. CDR3 amino acids: CATSEGRNTEAFF. CDR3 nucleotide sequence: TGTGCCACCAGTGAGGGGCGGAACACTGAAGCTTTCTTT.